This T cell receptor (beta chain) was documented in a study of regulatory T cells in long-lasting Graves disease. Study as a whole: Persistent cases took antithyroid drugs over 5 years and stayed TSH receptor antibody positive.

The time point: persistent/refractory GD, antithyroid drugs over 5 years with positive TRAb. The TCR library was prepared using RNA isolated from PBMCs. HTBI primers from iRepertoire and Arm-PCR of CDR3 regions yielded the TCR beta libraries. MiXCR, run by TCRdb on the multiplex PCR reads, gives a single entry per CDR3 protein. The sample holds about 310,000 distinct CDR3 sequences, around a fifth seen once. This clonotype was seen a handful of times. Germline V gives CDR1 ENHRY, CDR2 SYGVKD. CDR3 length equals 13 residues. With 4 bases removed from V and 7 bases from J, the gap between germline ends came to 13 bases.

The genes are TRBV10-3 and TRBJ2-5, with D unresolved. The sample was peripheral blood mononuclear cells (PBMCs), taken when the disease was refractory, from a patient treated with antithyroid drugs. The TCR originated in a female donor with Graves disease. CDR3 amino acids: CAISGALDGTQYF. CDR3 nucleotide sequence: TGTGCCATCAGTGGGGCCCTGGACGGGACCCAGTACTTC.